This paragraph covers one TCR beta chain sequence. Donors in Cohort 3 who had recovered were those with two negative PCRs, healthcare professional clearance, or resolution of their symptoms. This specimen belongs to a study of blood T cell repertoires in COVID-19. Looking at the study overall: Samples came from the United States, Italy and Spain, spanning acute and convalescent COVID-19. PBMCs, B-cell-depleted T cells, or T cells provided the cDNA or gDNA that made up the material.

Original handling: Reference gene primer amplification gave nucleated cell count estimates. Sequencing used immunoSEQ multiplex PCR; TCRdb keeps in-frame clones, though not all of them. V, J and clone size were drawn from that table, and D and trimming were deduced from the DNA. Of hundreds of thousands of clones listed, around 89% are singletons. Trimming stripped 6 bases from V and 0 bases from J, with 15 bases between. Germline-derived CDR1 and CDR2 are SGHRS and YFSETQ. The CDR3 is 15 amino acids. The J gene is TRBJ1-1, the V gene TRBV5-1; weak D call: TRBD1 (6 bases). The specimen sequenced was PBMCs or T cells enriched from blood (not recorded which). This receptor was taken from a woman between 18 and 30 years old who had recovered from COVID-19. The CDR3 protein is CASKSLRGLNTEAFF. The CDR3 DNA reads TGCGCCAGCAAATCGCTCAGGGGCTTGAACACTGAAGCTTTCTTT.